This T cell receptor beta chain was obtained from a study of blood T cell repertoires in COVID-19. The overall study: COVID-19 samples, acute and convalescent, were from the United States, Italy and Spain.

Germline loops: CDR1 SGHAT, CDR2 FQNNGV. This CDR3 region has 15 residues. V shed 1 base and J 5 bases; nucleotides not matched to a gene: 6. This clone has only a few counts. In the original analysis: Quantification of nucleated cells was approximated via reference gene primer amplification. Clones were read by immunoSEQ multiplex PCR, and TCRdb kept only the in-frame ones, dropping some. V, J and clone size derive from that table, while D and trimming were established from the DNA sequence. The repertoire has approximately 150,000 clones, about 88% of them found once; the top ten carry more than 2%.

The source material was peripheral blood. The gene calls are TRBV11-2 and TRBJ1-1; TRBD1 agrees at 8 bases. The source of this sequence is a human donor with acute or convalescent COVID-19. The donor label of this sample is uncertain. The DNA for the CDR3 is TGTGCCAGCAGCTTAGGACAGGGGAGGAAAACTGAAGCTTTCTTT. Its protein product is CASSLGQGRKTEAFF.